This paragraph covers one TCR beta chain sequence. No antigen is known for it. It has no much larger one-base neighbor in the sample; base qualities were not kept. Trimming costs V 5 bases and J 2 bases, and their ends lie 11 bases apart. CDR1 and CDR2, looked up from the germline V gene (reference sequence), are LNHNV and YYDKDF. From its cysteine to its phenylalanine, the CDR3 spans 14 amino acids. Just CDR3 DNA is preserved here, 42 bases in frame from base 1. The data originate from a study of early T cells in non-severe SARS-CoV-2 infection (dated by TCRdb to the early 2020s). Study-wide context: TCR sequencing used bulk RNA from unsorted whole blood, so alpha and beta chains could not be paired.

Set within a cohort of healthcare workers in London, UK, this nested case-control study involved weekly PCR testing of nasopharyngeal swabs along with blood sampling. Healthcare workers were enrolled in the week of the UK lockdown, from 23 to 31 March 2020, and were followed every week for up to roughly 16 weeks. Study-wide findings and limitations: Matching against VDJdb was skewed toward anti-spike CD8 responses, likely underestimated virus-specific expansions, and missed private and CD4 specificities.

The library came from 5' RACE. Instrument on record: NextSeq 500. To correct for sequencing error and PCR bias, the TCR library protocol tagged individual cDNA molecules with unique molecular identifiers. Both TCR alpha and beta chains were sequenced, and tight co-correlation was observed between alpha and beta sequence abundances in each sample. From the authors' description of their analysis: V gene, J gene and CDR3 annotation of TCR sequences was performed with Decombinator V4. Expanded TCRs were defined as changing significantly between any two time points under a Poisson model with p below 0.0001. TCR abundances were normalised to the total number of TCRs sequenced in each sample and reported as counts per million. TRAV1-2 paired with TRAJ12, TRAJ20 or TRAJ33 defined MAIT TCRs, while TRAV10 paired with TRAJ18 defined iNKT TCRs. A search of VDJdb, accessed on 1 November 2021, was run for TCRs annotated to CMV, EBV and SARS-CoV-2, with TCRs annotated for multiple antigens excluded. TCRdb trimmed the raw reads at Q25, called clones with MiXCR and kept productive beta chains. Records with the same CDR3 protein are collapsed into one entry carrying the most frequent genes and DNA. None of the V and J calls come from the authors' own analysis; TCRdb made them. The sample table shows fewer than 130,000 distinct CDR3 sequences, and over 10% are seen once. The ten largest clonotypes hold about 4% of the sample.

This sample comprised whole blood, obtained at baseline. Recombination joined TRBV15 with TRBJ2-3; the D gene remains uncertain. The origin of this receptor is an adult who was a healthcare worker with PCR-confirmed SARS-CoV-2 infection or an uninfected control (not recorded which). The DNA sequence follows: TGTGCCACCAGCGGTTTATCTAACACAGATACGCAGTATTTT. The encoded protein is CATSGLSNTDTQYF.